The 16 T cell receptor beta chains reported below all come from one sample, sequenced in a study of blood T cell repertoires in COVID-19. The table came from immunoSEQ multiplex PCR; TCRdb's copy has only in-frame clones and leaves some out. This table holds 65,000 to 80,000 clones, approximately 91% found once. The sequencing input was peripheral blood. These receptors were taken from a man between 65 and 85 years old with active or convalescent COVID-19.

The chain recombines TRBV21-1 with TRBJ2-1; the table's TRBD2 call for D was not verified on the DNA. TRBV21-1 is a recognized pseudogene. This CDR3 spans 20 amino acids. CDR3 DNA: TGTGCCAGCAACAAAGGTGGGTCTCTAGCGGGACGGCCCTCCTACAATGAGCAGTTCTTC. It is translated as CASNKGGSLAGRPSYNEQFF.

The chain has TRBV5-1 and TRBJ1-1; 8 bases are a match to TRBD1. This CDR3 contains 14 residues. With 3 bases clipped from V and 0 bases from J, the junction kept 1 base outside the gene matches. CDR1 and CDR2 from the germline V gene are SGHRS and YFSETQ. CDR3 region: CASSSTGVNTEAFF. The CDR3 DNA is TGCGCCAGCAGCTCGACAGGGGTGAACACTGAAGCTTTCTTT.

This chain links TRBV3-1 (or the pseudogene TRBV3-2) with TRBJ1-4, with a weak D call TRBD1 (6 bases). This CDR3 spans 13 amino acids. CDR1 is LGHDT, CDR2 YNNKEL, per germline (reference sequence). Trimming removed 0 bases from V and 11 bases from J, with 10 bases in between. CDR3 bases: TGTGCCAGCAGCCAAGATGGGGGCGAGAAACTGTTTTTT. This encodes CASSQDGGEKLFF.

This clone was picked up a small number of times. The V call is TRBV28, the J call TRBJ2-3; a possible D gene is TRBD2 (6 bases). This CDR3 is 17 amino acids long. With 3 bases removed from V and 3 bases from J, the gap between germline ends came to 19 bases. Per germline, CDR1 MDHEN and CDR2 SYDVKM. CDR3 sequence reads: CASSFTGGPGLTDTQYF. As DNA, the CDR3 is TGTGCCAGCAGTTTCACCGGAGGGCCGGGTCTTACAGATACGCAGTATTTT.

V and J are TRBV15 and TRBJ1-4; tentatively, D is TRBD1 (6 bases). The CDR3 has 14 residues. Germline values: CDR1 LNHNV, CDR2 YYDKDF (reference sequence). V lost 6 bases and J 3 bases, leaving 11 bases between the germline ends. CDR3 in DNA: TGTGCCACCAGTTATAGGGGGTCTAATGAAAAACTGTTTTTT. Its protein product is CATSYRGSNEKLFF. The whole variable domain, remainder taken from reference TRBV15 and TRBJ1-4, is DAMVIQNPRYQVTQFGKPVTLSCSQTLNHNVMYWYQQKSSQAPKLLFHYYDKDFNNEADTPDNFQSRRPNTSFCFLDIRSPGLGDTAMYLCATSYRGSNEKLFFGSGTQLSVL.

Only one count was recorded for this clone. The chain couples TRBV6-5 to TRBJ2-4, with a tentative D call TRBD1 (7 bases). Germline CDR1 and CDR2: MNHEY and SVGAGI. The CDR3 loop spans 16 amino acids. Trimming took 0 bases from V and 9 from J, leaving 18 bases between them. The CDR3 nucleotides are TGTGCCAGCAGTTACTCCGGACCCTTTCAGGGGGGCATTCAGTACTTC. This gives the protein CASSYSGPFQGGIQYF.

The gene calls are TRBV14 and TRBJ1-1; perhaps TRBD1 as D (6 bases). CDR1 SGHDN and CDR2 FVKESK come from the germline V gene. Trimming shortened V by 0 bases and J by 5 bases, and 10 bases separated the two germline ends. This CDR3 spans 14 amino acids. CDR3 amino acids: CASSQDQQGTEAFF. Written as DNA, the CDR3 is TGTGCCAGCAGCCAAGATCAGCAGGGGACTGAAGCTTTCTTT.

The CDR3 here is CASNGLALSSYEQYF. The CDR3 DNA reads as TGTGCCAGCAACGGACTAGCGCTTAGCTCCTACGAGCAGTACTTC. The chain joins TRBV28 to TRBJ2-7, with TRBD2 identical over 9 bases. V dropped 7 bases and J dropped 0; count of bases not matched to a gene: 7. Germline V lookup: CDR1 MDHEN, CDR2 SYDVKM. This CDR3 region has 15 residues.

This chain uses TRBV27 with TRBJ1-2; D is undetermined. CDR1 is MNHEY and CDR2 is SMNVEV in the germline V gene (reference sequence). This CDR3 region has 15 residues. Trimming cost V 5 bases and J 3 bases, with 16 bases left between them. CDR3 loop: CASSTGPSNHYGYTF. The CDR3 DNA reads TGTGCCAGCAGTACTGGGCCCTCCAACCACTATGGCTACACCTTC.

The V gene is TRBV3-1 (or the pseudogene TRBV3-2), the J gene TRBJ1-1; the D gene is possibly TRBD1 (5 bases). V dropped 0 bases and J dropped 11 bases, with 16 bases sitting between them. This CDR3 spans 14 amino acids. CDR1 is LGHDT, CDR2 YNNKEL, per germline (reference sequence). CDR3 nucleotides: TGTGCCAGCAGCCAAGATGGGCAGGGAAATTCGGCTTTCTTT. Amino acid sequence: CASSQDGQGNSAFF.

For this clone: The same CDR3 also results from other DNA sequences found in this sample. The chain links TRBV11-2 to TRBJ1-1; a weak D match, TRBD1 (6 bases). V dropped 5 bases and J dropped 6 bases, with 16 bases sitting between them. CDR1 and CDR2 (germline): SGHAT, FQNNGV. This CDR3 is built from 14 residues. The CDR3 here is CASSGSGVRAEAFF. The CDR3 nucleotides read TGTGCCAGCAGCGGGTCAGGGGTCCGGGCTGAAGCTTTCTTT.

CDR3 region: CASSNRYNTEAFF. CDR3 in DNA: TGTGCCAGCAGCAACAGGTACAACACTGAAGCTTTCTTT. V is TRBV28 and J is TRBJ1-1; D possibly corresponds to TRBD1 (5 bases). V shed 6 bases and J shed 2 bases, with 10 bases lying between them. CDR3 length: 13 amino acids. The germline CDR1 and CDR2 sequences are MDHEN and SYDVKM.

The genes are TRBV27 and TRBJ2-2, with D tentatively TRBD1 (5 bases). CDR1 is MNHEY and CDR2 is SMNVEV in the germline V gene (reference sequence). This CDR3 region has 13 residues. V lost 8 bases to trimming and J lost 5 bases, with 12 bases between them. The CDR3 spells CASWGFITGELFF. DNA for the CDR3: TGTGCCAGCTGGGGCTTTATTACCGGGGAGCTGTTTTTT.

V usage is TRBV10-2 and J usage is TRBJ1-1; maybe TRBD1 (6 bases). This CDR3 contains 13 residues. Germline CDR1 and CDR2: WSHSY and SAAADI. V was cut by 5 bases and J by 5 bases, with 12 bases left in between. The CDR3 here is CASSTGLGTEAFF. CDR3 nucleotides: TGCGCCAGCAGTACAGGGTTAGGGACTGAAGCTTTCTTT.

The chain has TRBV27 and TRBJ2-1; 7 bases match TRBD1. The CDR3 length is 16 residues. CDR1 MNHEY and CDR2 SMNVEV come from the germline V gene (reference sequence). The V and J ends lost 5 bases and 8 bases, in that order; junction bases with no gene match: 15. The CDR3 sequence is CASSLTGTVSYDEQFF. In DNA form, the CDR3 reads TGTGCCAGCAGTCTCACCGGGACAGTATCTTACGATGAGCAGTTCTTC.

This clone has only one observation. This sequence joins TRBV11-2 and TRBJ1-4; unclear D gene. Germline V CDR1 and CDR2: SGHAT, FQNNGV. V was pared by 1 base and J by 7 bases, with 4 bases between. There are 12 residues in the CDR3. The CDR3 DNA sequence: TGTGCCAGCAGCTTAGTAGCTGAAAAACTGTTTTTT. Protein: CASSLVAEKLFF.